Listed below are T cell receptor beta chains from one sample, sequenced in a study of CD8 T cells in ankylosing spondylitis. TCRdb fed the 5' RACE reads into MiXCR, producing one record per CDR3 protein. The sample records about 230,000 distinct CDR3 sequences, 8% to 9% being singletons. Sequenced input: blood, either unsorted or a sorted T cell fraction (not recorded which). The receptors were sampled from a female donor with ankylosing spondylitis or in good health (not recorded which). The CDR3 runs from the conserved cysteine through the conserved F or W. D genes are given only for firm matches. The size entry is marked missing in some rows and otherwise reads once, few, many or a size class.

d_call,v_call,clone_size,j_call,cdr3_nt,cdr3_aa
TRBD1,TRBV20-1,few,TRBJ1-5,TGCTGTGCTAGAATAGTGTCAGGGGGCGAGGGCAATCAGCCCCAGCATTTT,CCARIVSGGEGNQPQHF
.,TRBV10-3,many,TRBJ2-2,TGTGCCATCAGCCCTAGCATCACCGGGGAGCTGTTTTTT,CAISPSITGELFF
.,TRBV7-9,.,TRBJ2-7,TGTGCCAGCAGCTCGGACTTTCTCTACGAGCAGTACTTC,CASSSDFLYEQYF
.,TRBV12-3/TRBV12-4,many,TRBJ2-2,TGTGCCAGCACCACCGGGGGCACCGGGGAGCTGTTTTTT,CASTTGGTGELFF
.,TRBV4-3,many,TRBJ2-1,TGCGCCAGCAGCCAAGATTTCTCGGGGAAATACAATGAGCAGTTCTTC,CASSQDFSGKYNEQFF
TRBD2,TRBV18,many,TRBJ2-3,TGTGCCAGCTCACCGGTCTTAGCGGGACGCACAGATACGCAGTATTTT,CASSPVLAGRTDTQYF
.,TRBV12-3/TRBV12-4,many,TRBJ2-1,TGTGCCAGCAGCGGACAACGGCTCTACAATGAGCAGTTCTTC,CASSGQRLYNEQFF
TRBD1,TRBV2,many,TRBJ2-1,TGTGCCAGCAGCCTGACAGGGATGGTTGAGCAGTTCTTC,CASSLTGMVEQFF
TRBD2,TRBV7-7,many,TRBJ2-1,TGTGCTAGCAGCTTACGACTAGCGGGAGGTAGTGGTGAGCAGTTCTTC,CASSLRLAGGSGEQFF
.,TRBV7-9,.,TRBJ2-2,TGTGCCAGCAGCTCGGGGGCTTTGGACACCGGGGAGCTGTTTTTT,CASSSGALDTGELFF
.,TRBV4-3,.,TRBJ2-3,TGCGCCAGCAGTGACACCGGAGTTGGTACGCAGTATTTT,CASSDTGVGTQYF
TRBD1,TRBV5-1,many,TRBJ2-7,TGCGCCAGCAGCCCCTACAGGGGGCCGGACGAGCAGTACTTC,CASSPYRGPDEQYF
TRBD1,TRBV6-2/TRBV6-3,.,TRBJ1-5,TGTGCCAGCAGACAAGACAGGGGAACTCAGCCCCAGCATTTT,CASRQDRGTQPQHF
.,TRBV20-1,few,TRBJ2-1,TGCAGTGCTCCTCCAATCCACGGACTCATTGGGCACAATGAGCAGTTCTTC,CSAPPIHGLIGHNEQFF
.,TRBV2,.,TRBJ2-1,TGTGCCAGCAAATGGTCAGAAGAGACCTACAATGAGCAGTTCTTC,CASKWSEETYNEQFF
TRBD2,TRBV29-1,many,TRBJ2-5,TGCAGCGTGGGGCAAACTAGCGGGAGGGTACTCCAAGAGACCCAGTACTTC,CSVGQTSGRVLQETQYF
.,TRBV5-1,many,TRBJ2-1,TGCGCCAGCAGTGGCAGCAACAATGAGCAGTTCTTC,CASSGSNNEQFF
TRBD1,TRBV12-3/TRBV12-4,many,TRBJ2-1,TGTGCCAGCAGTCTTCATTTATTCGGACAGGGTAACAATGAGCAGTTCTTC,CASSLHLFGQGNNEQFF
TRBD1,TRBV20-1,many,TRBJ2-7,TGCAGTGCTCCGGGACAGAGCTCCTACGAGCAGTACTTC,CSAPGQSSYEQYF
TRBD2,TRBV20-1,many,TRBJ2-1,TGCAGTGCTACCTCCAGCGGGAGGGCCAGCGATGAGCAGTTCTTC,CSATSSGRASDEQFF
TRBD2,TRBV29-1,few,TRBJ2-1,TGCAGCGTTGAATTGCGAGCGGGAGTTGTCAATGAGCAGTTCTTC,CSVELRAGVVNEQFF
TRBD2,TRBV24-1,few,TRBJ2-1,TGTGCCACTCCTCCGAAGCGGGGCCGGGATGAGCAGTTCTTC,CATPPKRGRDEQFF
.,TRBV7-9,few,TRBJ2-1,TGTGCCAGCAGCCCTCGGGGGGCGGGAACGAGTGAGCAGTTCTTC,CASSPRGAGTSEQFF
TRBD2,TRBV27,many,TRBJ2-2,TGTGCCAGCAGTTTAAGGGCTAGCGGTTCCACCGGGGAGCTGTTTTTT,CASSLRASGSTGELFF
TRBD2,TRBV20-1,many,TRBJ2-3,TGCAGTGCCGGGACTAGCGGGAGGCTATCCACAGATACGCAGTATTTT,CSAGTSGRLSTDTQYF
.,TRBV24-1,many,TRBJ1-5,TGTGCCACCAGTGAGGGTAAGGATCAGCCCCAGCATTTT,CATSEGKDQPQHF
.,TRBV6-5,many,TRBJ2-5,TGTGCCAGCAGTTACCAGATCCGGGGGACCCAGTACTTC,CASSYQIRGTQYF
TRBD1,TRBV20-1,few,TRBJ1-2,TGCAGTGCTAGAGAGGAAGACAGGGGGTGGATTAACTATGGCTACACCTTC,CSAREEDRGWINYGYTF
.,TRBV11-3,few,TRBJ2-5,TGTGCCAGCAGCTCAGAAGAAGGAGAGACCCAGTACTTC,CASSSEEGETQYF
.,TRBV11-2,many,TRBJ2-3,TGTGCCAGCAGCTCTGCCGCTTCTAGCACAGATACGCAGTATTTT,CASSSAASSTDTQYF
.,TRBV7-2,few,TRBJ1-3,TGTGCCAGCAGCCTATTCGGACAGTCAGGTGGAAACACCATATATTTT,CASSLFGQSGGNTIYF
TRBD1,TRBV3-1,many,TRBJ1-5,TGTGCCAGCAGCCAAGACAGGGGGCCGGGGTTACCCCAGCATTTT,CASSQDRGPGLPQHF
.,TRBV18,many,TRBJ1-4,TGTGCCAGCTCACCAGAAACAGGGAGTGAAAAACTGTTTTTT,CASSPETGSEKLFF
TRBD2,TRBV28,many,TRBJ2-1,TGTGCCAGCAGTGCGCTAGCGGACTACTCCTACAATGAGCAGTTCTTC,CASSALADYSYNEQFF
.,TRBV7-6,many,TRBJ1-6,TGTGCCAGCAGCGGCAGGAATTCACCCCTCCACTTT,CASSGRNSPLHF
TRBD2,TRBV5-6,many,TRBJ2-1,TGTGCCAGCAGTTCAACAGGACTAGCGGGGGCCACTAGCTCCAATGAGCAGTTCTTC,CASSSTGLAGATSSNEQFF
.,TRBV12-3/TRBV12-4,.,TRBJ2-1,TGTGCCATCTGGATATGGGGCAGACTAAAAGATGGGTACAATGAGCAGTTCTTC,CAIWIWGRLKDGYNEQFF
TRBD2,TRBV7-2,few,TRBJ2-5,TGTGCCAGCAGACTAGCGGGAGTCTATGAGACCCAGTACTTC,CASRLAGVYETQYF
TRBD2,TRBV20-1,many,TRBJ2-1,TGCAGTGCTAGAGCGTCTAGCGGGATCAATGAGCAGTTCTTC,CSARASSGINEQFF
.,TRBV7-2,.,TRBJ2-7,TGTGCCAGCAGCTTTTTGGGCGTAAACGAGCAGTACTTC,CASSFLGVNEQYF
TRBD1,TRBV20-1,many,TRBJ1-2,TGCAGTGCTAGACCCGGGACAGCCTATGGCTACACCTTC,CSARPGTAYGYTF
TRBD1,TRBV19,many,TRBJ2-3,TGTGCCAGTAGTATAGATCACAGGGGGTACACAGATACGCAGTATTTT,CASSIDHRGYTDTQYF
.,TRBV4-3,medium-sized,TRBJ2-3,TGCGCCAGCAGCCAAGATTACCGGCAGGGAGGAGATACGCAGTATTTT,CASSQDYRQGGDTQYF
.,TRBV9,few,TRBJ2-1,TGTGCCAGCAGCGTAGATCAGGGTTCCTACAATGAGCAGTTCTTC,CASSVDQGSYNEQFF
TRBD2,TRBV20-1,few,TRBJ2-2,TGCAGTGTTAAGACTAGCCGGACCACCGGGGAGCTGTTTTTT,CSVKTSRTTGELFF
TRBD1,TRBV28,.,TRBJ1-2,TGTGCCAGCAGTCAAGACAGGGCTTATGGCTACACCTTC,CASSQDRAYGYTF
.,TRBV12-3/TRBV12-4,many,TRBJ1-2,TGTGCCAGCAGTACACAGGTTGGGGGCTATGGCTACACCTTC,CASSTQVGGYGYTF
.,TRBV7-6,many,TRBJ1-5,TGTGCCAGCAGCGCGGGCGCGGGGTACGGGGGCAATCAGCCCCAGCATTTT,CASSAGAGYGGNQPQHF
.,TRBV6-2/TRBV6-3,.,TRBJ1-5,TGTGCCAGCAGAACCGGGGGCAATCAGCCCCAGCATTTT,CASRTGGNQPQHF
.,TRBV10-3,many,TRBJ2-3,TGTGCCATCAGTTCCCGTGACGGAGGAACAGATACGCAGTATTTT,CAISSRDGGTDTQYF
.,TRBV6-4,.,TRBJ2-1,TGTGCCAGCAGGACCAGGGGTTACAATGAGCAGTTCTTC,CASRTRGYNEQFF
.,TRBV6-5,.,TRBJ1-2,TGTGCCAGCAGTTACTCGAATAGGAACTATGGCTACACCTTC,CASSYSNRNYGYTF
TRBD2,TRBV4-3,.,TRBJ2-5,TGCGCCAGCAGCCAAGAGACTAGCGGGAGGGACCAAGAGACCCAGTACTTC,CASSQETSGRDQETQYF
TRBD1,TRBV6-1,many,TRBJ1-3,TGTGCCAGCAGCTCGACAGGGACCGGCACCATATATTTT,CASSSTGTGTIYF
TRBD2,TRBV5-4,many,TRBJ2-2,TGTGCCAGCAGCTACAAACCTAGCGGGAGGACCGGGGAGCTGTTTTTT,CASSYKPSGRTGELFF
TRBD1,TRBV20-1,many,TRBJ2-7,TGCAGTCCAAAAAAGGACTACGGACAGGGGCCCTACGAGCAGTACTTC,CSPKKDYGQGPYEQYF